Sequencing of this TCR beta chain was carried out in a study of T cells in Graves' hyperthyroidism and ophthalmopathy. There are many counts of this clonotype. Its cognate antigen is unknown. Amplification yielded TCR beta CDR3 regions, with RNA transcripts as the source. The primer set for the first-round RT-PCR of the TCR CDR3 was HTBI. TCRdb re-analysed the multiplex PCR reads in MiXCR, keeping a single row per CDR3 protein. The table has under 400,000 distinct CDR3 sequences, approximately 25% seen once. The CDR3 has 15 amino acids. Trimming took 6 bases from V and 1 from J; bases not matched to a gene: 2. Looked up from germline, CDR1 is KGHDR and CDR2 is SFDVKD. Uncontrolled infection, other autoimmune disease, pregnancy or lactation barred patients from enrollment. This sample holds PBMCs from 8.5 to 10 ml fresh peripheral blood. Findings and caveats of the study: Using 13 V-J features, a model discriminated ophthalmopathy from stable hyperthyroidism.

The chain combines TRBV24-1 with TRBJ2-3; 11 bases match TRBD2. The sequenced sample was blood. The TCR comes from a man in his forties or fifties with Graves' hyperthyroidism. Written as DNA, the CDR3 is TGTGCCACCAGTCTAGCGGGAGGAGGCACAGATACGCAGTATTTT. This gives the protein CATSLAGGGTDTQYF.